This TCR beta chain was captured in a study of blood T cell repertoires in COVID-19. Original data processing: Quantification of nucleated cells was approximated via reference gene primer amplification. Some clones are missing from TCRdb's copy, which holds only in-frame ones; the method was immunoSEQ multiplex PCR. For V, J and clone size, that table is used; D and trimming come from the DNA. In the table there are about 120,000 clones, about two thirds of which are singletons. The sample consisted of peripheral blood. The TCR comes from a human donor with acute or convalescent COVID-19. The donor label of this sample is uncertain.

The CDR3 coding sequence is TGCGCCAGCAGCTTGGCGGGACAGGGCGAAGGCTACACCTTC. This gives the protein CASSLAGQGEGYTF. The chain links TRBV5-1 to TRBJ1-2, with 9 bases fitting TRBD1. J was trimmed by 8 bases and V by 0 bases; bases with no gene match: 5. Germline V lookup: CDR1 SGHRS, CDR2 YFSETQ. The CDR3 sequence is 14 residues long.